The 22 T cell receptor beta chains presented below share a single source sample, sequenced in a study of early T cells in non-severe SARS-CoV-2 infection. TCRdb re-called the 5' RACE reads through MiXCR, storing one row per CDR3 protein. Altogether about 73,000 distinct CDR3 sequences are present, approximately 14% being singletons, with the ten largest covering 11% to 15%. Source material: whole blood. The receptors were gathered from an adult who was a healthcare worker with PCR-confirmed SARS-CoV-2 infection or an uninfected control (not recorded which).

This clonotype was found many times. The V call is TRBV2, the J call TRBJ2-3; the D gene is possibly TRBD2 (7 bases). In germline, CDR1 is SNHLY, CDR2 FYNNEI. This CDR3 region has 19 residues. Between the trimmed V and J ends, which lost 8 bases and 2 bases, there was a span of 29 bases. CDR3 in amino acids: CASGFSGQTTSLPTDTQYF. The CDR3 DNA sequence: TGTGCCAGCGGATTTTCTGGACAGACGACTAGCCTCCCCACAGATACGCAGTATTTT.

In its sample, this clonotype was seen a few times. This chain links TRBV10-2 with TRBJ1-1; D is undetermined. With 7 bases removed from V and 4 bases from J, the gap between germline ends came to 10 bases. This CDR3 is 12 amino acids long. Germline V gene lookup returns CDR1 WSHSY and CDR2 SAAADI. CDR3 loop: CASKSGGTEAFF. CDR3 coding DNA: TGCGCCAGCAAGAGCGGTGGCACTGAAGCTTTCTTT.

Only a few counts were recorded for this clonotype. The chain combines TRBV7-9 with TRBJ2-2; D uncertain. V gave up 5 bases and J gave up 1 base, with 14 bases separating them. The germline V gene has CDR1 SEHNR and CDR2 FQNEAQ (reference sequence). The CDR3 runs to 16 residues. CDR3 loop: CASSDRPRVNTGELFF. In DNA, the CDR3 is TGTGCCAGCAGCGACCGGCCTCGAGTGAACACCGGGGAGCTGTTTTTT.

This clonotype was observed a few times. The CDR3 DNA is TGTGCCAGCCATCTTAGGGGCAATGAGCAGTTCTTC. It is translated as CASHLRGNEQFF. V and J are TRBV11-2 and TRBJ2-1; weak D call: TRBD1 (5 bases). Looked up from germline, CDR1 is SGHAT and CDR2 is FQNNGV. The CDR3 loop spans 12 amino acids. V was trimmed by 8 bases and J by 6 bases, leaving 11 bases between them. The variable domain in full, with the rest retrieved from reference TRBV11-2 and TRBJ2-1, is EAGVAQSPRYKIIEKRQSVAFWCNPISGHATLYWYQQILGQGPKLLIQFQNNGVVDDSQLPKDRFSAERLKGVDSTLKIQPAKLEDSAVYLCASHLRGNEQFFGPGTRLTVL.

This clonotype was counted many times. This chain links TRBV9 with TRBJ2-5; the match to TRBD1 covers 8 bases. Trimming cost V 4 bases and J 2 bases; bases outside gene matches: 4. CDR1 is SGDLS, CDR2 YYNGEE, per germline. This CDR3 spans 14 amino acids. The CDR3 DNA reads as TGTGCCAGCAGCTTGGGGACAGGACAAGAGACCCAGTACTTC. Protein: CASSLGTGQETQYF.

CDR3 residues: CSVAEGRHEQFF. The DNA for the CDR3 is TGCAGCGTTGCGGAGGGGAGGCATGAGCAGTTCTTC. V is TRBV29-1 and J is TRBJ2-1; perhaps TRBD2 as D (6 bases). In germline, CDR1 is SQVTM, CDR2 ANQGSEA. The CDR3 has 12 residues. The germline V and J ends were trimmed by 4 bases and 8 bases, with 12 bases remaining between them.

V and J are TRBV7-9 and TRBJ2-4; TRBD2 aligns across 9 bases. Germline V gene sequence: CDR1 SEHNR, CDR2 FQNEAQ (reference sequence). Trimming at V came to 5 bases and at J to 8 bases, leaving 16 bases not matched to a gene. The CDR3 runs 17 residues. CDR3 loop: CASSPTGGGAWIDIQYF. Written as DNA, the CDR3 is TGTGCCAGCAGCCCCACGGGCGGGGGGGCCTGGATAGACATTCAGTACTTC. The full variable domain, with the rest looked up from reference TRBV7-9 and TRBJ2-4, is DTGVSQNPRHKITKRGQNVTFRCDPISEHNRLYWYRQTLGQGPEFLTYFQNEAQLEKSRLLSDRFSAERPKGSFSTLEIQRTEQGDSAMYLCASSPTGGGAWIDIQYFGAGTRLSVL.

This clonotype has at least ten counts. V gene TRBV12-3 or TRBV12-4 combines with J gene TRBJ2-5, with D perhaps being TRBD1 or TRBD2 (5 bases each). V shed 7 bases and J shed 1 base, with 16 bases lying between them. CDR3 length equals 15 residues. The CDR3: CASTRGTLPQETQYF. The CDR3 nucleotides read TGTGCCAGCACCAGAGGGACCCTTCCCCAAGAGACCCAGTACTTC.

The gene calls are TRBV7-9 and TRBJ2-7; D is unclear. The germline CDR1 and CDR2 sequences are SEHNR and FQNEAQ (reference sequence). The CDR3 spans 13 residues. V dropped 4 bases and J dropped 2 bases, with 9 bases sitting between them. CDR3 nucleotide sequence: TGTGCCAGCAGCTCGCGTAGCCCCTACGAGCAGTACTTC. Its translation: CASSSRSPYEQYF.

The genes are TRBV20-1 and TRBJ2-1; 9 nucleotides align to TRBD2. The CDR3 is made up of 13 amino acids. V dropped 4 bases and J dropped 8; count of bases not matched to a gene: 6. CDR1 is DFQATT and CDR2 is SNEGSKA in the germline V gene (reference sequence). In DNA, the CDR3 is TGCAGTGCTATAGGGACTAGCCCGGATGAGCAGTTCTTC. Amino acids: CSAIGTSPDEQFF.

In this sample, this clonotype turned up many times. The chain uses TRBV9 and TRBJ1-4; TRBD1 matches at 7 bases. CDR3 length: 15 residues. Trimming took 4 bases from V and 7 from J; bases not matched to a gene: 10. Per the germline V gene, CDR1 is SGDLS and CDR2 is YYNGEE. This chain's CDR3 is CASSPQAGGGEKLFF. CDR3 nucleotide sequence: TGTGCCAGCAGCCCCCAAGCAGGGGGTGGTGAAAAACTGTTTTTT.

This chain joins TRBV29-1 and TRBJ2-7, with 9 nucleotides matching TRBD1. The CDR3 is 14 amino acids. Germline CDR1 reads SQVTM; CDR2 reads ANQGSEA. Unmatched junction bases numbered 8, after V lost 3 bases and J lost 5 bases. CDR3 amino acids: CSVDPTGGGNEQYF. CDR3 DNA sequence: TGCAGCGTTGACCCCACAGGGGGCGGGAACGAGCAGTACTTC.

This clonotype was observed a few times. The V and J genes are TRBV6-2 or TRBV6-3 and TRBJ2-7; D might be TRBD1 (5 bases). V was shortened by 2 bases and J by 4 bases, with 9 bases between the two germline ends. This CDR3 has 13 amino acids. Germline V lookup: CDR1 MNHEY, CDR2 SVGEGT. CDR3 loop: CASSYLGVYEQYF. The DNA for the CDR3 is TGTGCCAGCAGTTACCTAGGGGTTTACGAGCAGTACTTC.

The sample holds a few counts of this clonotype. The chain carries TRBV27 and TRBJ2-3; D not resolved. The CDR3 runs to 14 residues. Germline V gives CDR1 MNHEY, CDR2 SMNVEV (reference sequence). V lost 2 bases to trimming and J lost 6 bases, with 12 bases between them. The DNA for the CDR3 is TGTGCCAGCAGTTTACGGCTTACCTCGGATACGCAGTATTTT. It is translated as CASSLRLTSDTQYF.

The genes are TRBV11-2 and TRBJ2-2; 10 bases line up with TRBD2. Per the germline V gene, CDR1 is SGHAT and CDR2 is FQNNGV. With V trimmed by 5 bases and J by 1 base, 4 bases remained unmatched. The CDR3 covers 16 residues. Written as DNA, the CDR3 is TGTGCCAGCAGCCGACGGACTAGCGGGAACACCGGGGAGCTGTTTTTT. This translates into CASSRRTSGNTGELFF.

The V and J genes are TRBV10-1 and TRBJ1-1; the match to TRBD1 covers 7 bases. V shed 6 bases, J shed 3 bases, and the junction held 4 bases outside the gene matches. CDR3 size: 13 residues. CDR1 is WNHNN and CDR2 is SYGVQD in the germline V gene (reference sequence). For the CDR3, the DNA is TGCGCCAGCAGGAGCGACAGGGACACTGAAGCTTTCTTT. This codes for CASRSDRDTEAFF.

This clonotype appeared many times. This rearrangement joins TRBV6-1 to TRBJ2-1, with D unresolved. Germline CDR1 and CDR2: MNHNS and SASEGT. CDR3 length: 15 residues. Trimming took off 1 base at V and 2 bases at J, with 9 bases between the two ends. CDR3 coding DNA: TGTGCCAGCAGTGAAGAGGACGTGGCCTACAATGAGCAGTTCTTC. This sequence encodes CASSEEDVAYNEQFF.

The sample holds many counts of this clonotype. J is TRBJ1-4 and V is TRBV29-1, with 11 bases identical to TRBD1. The V and J ends lost 3 bases and 7 bases, in that order; junction bases with no gene match: 4. Germline values: CDR1 SQVTM, CDR2 ANQGSEA. CDR3 size: 14 residues. As DNA, the CDR3 is TGCAGCGTTGACCTCGGGACAGGGGGTGAAAAACTGTTTTTT. The encoded protein is CSVDLGTGGEKLFF.

This clonotype turned up a few times. The chain combines TRBV4-1 with TRBJ2-7; 8 positions match TRBD2. Germline assignment: CDR1 MGHRA and CDR2 YSYEKL. The CDR3 has 16 residues. J was trimmed by 4 bases and V by 4 bases; bases with no gene match: 12. The CDR3 region is CASSPTVSGRYYEQYF. CDR3 DNA sequence: TGCGCCAGCAGCCCCACCGTGAGCGGGAGATATTACGAGCAGTACTTC.

This clonotype was counted a few times. The chain links TRBV30 to TRBJ2-7, with D possibly TRBD2 on 5 matching bases. The CDR3 covers 13 residues. Germline V gene data show CDR1 as GTSNPN and CDR2 as SVGIG (reference sequence). V lost 4 bases, J lost 1 base, and 11 bases lay in between. This CDR3 is CAWKVEASYEQYF. The DNA for the CDR3 is TGTGCCTGGAAAGTGGAGGCGTCCTACGAGCAGTACTTC.

This clonotype turned up a few times. This chain connects TRBV2 to TRBJ1-1; 10 nucleotides line up with TRBD1. The length of the CDR3 is 12 residues. CDR1 SNHLY and CDR2 FYNNEI come from the germline V gene. The trim removed 9 bases at V and 4 bases at J, leaving 2 bases unmatched. This CDR3 is CARGQGRTEAFF. The CDR3 bases are TGTGCCAGGGGACAGGGGCGCACTGAAGCTTTCTTT.

This clonotype was seen only a few times. The chain couples TRBV11-2 to TRBJ1-2, with 8 bases aligning to TRBD1. CDR3 length: 16 amino acids. J lost 4 bases, V lost 5 bases, and 12 bases had no gene match. The V gene's germline CDR1 is SGHAT and CDR2 FQNNGV. The CDR3 DNA sequence: TGTGCCAGCAGCCCCTGGCGGCAGGGGGCGATCTATGGCTACACCTTC. The encoded protein is CASSPWRQGAIYGYTF.